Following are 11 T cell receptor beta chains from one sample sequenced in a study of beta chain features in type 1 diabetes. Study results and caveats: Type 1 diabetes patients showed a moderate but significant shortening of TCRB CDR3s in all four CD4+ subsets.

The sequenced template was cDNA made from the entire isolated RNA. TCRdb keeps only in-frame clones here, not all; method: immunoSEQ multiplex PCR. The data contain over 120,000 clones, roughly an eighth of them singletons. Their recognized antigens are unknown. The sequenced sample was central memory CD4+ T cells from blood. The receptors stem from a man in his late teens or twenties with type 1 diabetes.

CDR3 sequence (DNA): TGCGCCAGCAGCTTGAACACAGGGGAAAAACTGTTTTTT. Protein: CASSLNTGEKLFF. The gene calls are TRBV5-1 and TRBJ1-4, with D possibly matching TRBD1 (6 bases). The ends were cut back, 1 base at V and 8 bases at J, with 9 bases in the middle. This CDR3 has 13 residues. Germline CDR1 SGHRS, CDR2 YFSETQ. Using reference TRBV5-1 and TRBJ1-4 for the parts outside the CDR3, the full variable domain is KAGVTQTPRYLIKTRGQQVTLSCSPISGHRSVSWYQQTPGQGLQFLFEYFSETQRNKGNFPGRFSGRQFSNSRSEMNVSTLELGDSALYLCASSLNTGEKLFFGSGTQLSVL.

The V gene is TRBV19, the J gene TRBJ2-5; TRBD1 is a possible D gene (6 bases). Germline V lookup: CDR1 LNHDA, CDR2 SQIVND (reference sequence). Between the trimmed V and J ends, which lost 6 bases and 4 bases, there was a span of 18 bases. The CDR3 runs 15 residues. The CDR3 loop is CASRYTGFDGETQYF. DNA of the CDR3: TGTGCCAGTAGGTACACAGGGTTCGATGGAGAGACCCAGTACTTC.

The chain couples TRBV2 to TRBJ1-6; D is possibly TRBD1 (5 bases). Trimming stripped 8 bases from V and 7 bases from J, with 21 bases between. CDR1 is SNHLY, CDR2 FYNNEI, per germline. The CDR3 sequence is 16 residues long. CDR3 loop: CASGSQTVLGNSPLHF. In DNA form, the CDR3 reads TGTGCCAGCGGTTCCCAGACAGTTTTAGGGAATTCACCCCTCCACTTT.

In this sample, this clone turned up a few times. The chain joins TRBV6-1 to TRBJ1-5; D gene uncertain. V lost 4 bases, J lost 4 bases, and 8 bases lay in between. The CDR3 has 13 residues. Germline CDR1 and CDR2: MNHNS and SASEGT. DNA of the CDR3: TGTGCCAGCAGTGGGGGTCCTAATCAGCCCCAGCATTTT. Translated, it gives CASSGGPNQPQHF.

The CDR3 region has the DNA TGCGCCAGCCACTTGGGGGCGACCTCTGGGGCCAACGTCCTGACTTTC. The encoded protein is CASHLGATSGANVLTF. J is TRBJ2-6 and V is TRBV4-1; possibly TRBD1 for D (6 bases). The ends were cut back, 8 bases at V and 0 bases at J, with 14 bases in the middle. The CDR3 sequence is 16 residues long. CDR1 MGHRA and CDR2 YSYEKL come from the germline V gene.

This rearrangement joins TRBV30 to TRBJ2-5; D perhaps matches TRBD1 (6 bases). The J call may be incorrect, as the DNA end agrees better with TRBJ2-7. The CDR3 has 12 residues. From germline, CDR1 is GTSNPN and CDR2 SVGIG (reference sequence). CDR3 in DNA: TGTGCCTGGAGGGGGGCCGGGGCCGAGCAGTACTTC. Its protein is CAWRGAGAEQYF.

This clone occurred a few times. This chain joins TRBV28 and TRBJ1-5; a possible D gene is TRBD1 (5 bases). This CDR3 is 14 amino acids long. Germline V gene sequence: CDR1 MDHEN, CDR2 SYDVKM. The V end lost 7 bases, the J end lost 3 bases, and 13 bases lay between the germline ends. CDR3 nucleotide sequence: TGTGCCAGCACCAGGTGGGGGAACAATCAGCCCCAGCATTTT. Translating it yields CASTRWGNNQPQHF.

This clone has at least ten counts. CDR3 amino acids: CASSQTRTDTQYF. The DNA of the CDR3 is TGTGCCAGTAGCCAGACTCGCACAGATACGCAGTATTTT. This chain connects TRBV19 to TRBJ2-3; the D is unclear. CDR1 is LNHDA, CDR2 SQIVND, per germline (reference sequence). The CDR3 contains 13 residues. Between the trimmed V and J ends, which lost 6 bases and 1 base, there was a span of 8 bases. Variable domain in full (rest from reference TRBV19 and TRBJ2-3): DGGITQSPKYLFRKEGQNVTLSCEQNLNHDAMYWYRQDPGQGLRLIYYSQIVNDFQKGDIAEGYSVSREKKESFPLTVTSAQKNPTAFYLCASSQTRTDTQYFGPGTRLTVL.

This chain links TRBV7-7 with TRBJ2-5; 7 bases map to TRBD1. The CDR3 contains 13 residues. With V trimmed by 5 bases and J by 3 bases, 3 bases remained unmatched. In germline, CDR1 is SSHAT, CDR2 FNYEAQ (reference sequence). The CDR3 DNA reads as TGTGCCAGCAGCGACGGGACAGAAGAGACCCAGTACTTC. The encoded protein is CASSDGTEETQYF. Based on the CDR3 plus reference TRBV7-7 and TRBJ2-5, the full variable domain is GAGVSQSPRYKVTKRGQDVTLRCDPISSHATLYWYQQALGQGPEFLTYFNYEAQPDKSGLPSDRFSAERPEGSISTLTIQRTEQRDSAMYRCASSDGTEETQYFGPGTRLLVL.

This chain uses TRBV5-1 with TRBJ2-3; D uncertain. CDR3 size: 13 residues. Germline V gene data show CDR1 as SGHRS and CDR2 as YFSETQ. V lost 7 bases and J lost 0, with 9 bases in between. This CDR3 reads CASAPSSTDTQYF. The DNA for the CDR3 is TGCGCCAGCGCCCCAAGTAGCACAGATACGCAGTATTTT.

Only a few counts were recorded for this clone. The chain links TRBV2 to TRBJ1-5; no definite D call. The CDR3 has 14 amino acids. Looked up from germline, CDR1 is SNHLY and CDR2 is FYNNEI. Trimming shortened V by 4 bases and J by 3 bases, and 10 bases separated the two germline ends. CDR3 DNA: TGTGCCAGCAGTGCAAGACCGATCAATCAGCCCCAGCATTTT. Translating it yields CASSARPINQPQHF.